The rows below give T cell receptor beta chains drawn from one sample of a study of blood T cell repertoires in COVID-19. Measured with immunoSEQ multiplex PCR; TCRdb has only the in-frame clones, and not every one. The sample carries roughly 39,000 clones, 70% to 80% recorded once. Sequenced: peripheral blood. The source of these receptors is a man in his 70s with acute or convalescent COVID-19. Both conserved end residues are part of each CDR3. The D gene is left open where the match is weak. Part of the rows lack a size; the others show once, few, many or a class for expanded clones.

TRBV27	TRBJ1-6	-	-	TGTGCCAGCAGTTTATCAATCTTGGACACGCGCCTTTCACCCCTCCACTTT	CASSLSILDTRLSPLHF
TRBV19	TRBJ2-5	-	-	TGTGCCAGTAGTATTCAGGGAAACCAAGAGACCCAGTACTTC	CASSIQGNQETQYF
TRBV28	TRBJ2-2	-	-	TGTGCCAGCAGTTTATCAGGCGTCGGGGAGCTGTTTTTT	CASSLSGVGELFF
TRBV24-1	TRBJ2-1	-	medium-sized	TGTGCCACCAGTGACTCCGGGCCGGGATATGAGCAGTTCTTC	CATSDSGPGYEQFF
TRBV6-4	TRBJ2-7	TRBD1	-	TGTGCCAGCAGTGGTCTCGACAGGGATCCATCCTACGAGCAGTACTTC	CASSGLDRDPSYEQYF
TRBV11-1	TRBJ2-1	-	-	TGTGCCAGCAGCTTAGCGGGGAGGCCTGAGTTCTTC	CASSLAGRPEFF
TRBV10-1	TRBJ2-1	TRBD2	-	TGCGCCAGCAGTCTCTTAAAGGGAGGGCCTCATGAGCAGTTCTTC	CASSLLKGGPHEQFF
TRBV6-1	TRBJ1-6	-	-	TGTGCCAGCAGTGGGACAGCCGTAAGCTCCTATAATTCACCCCTCCACTTT	CASSGTAVSSYNSPLHF
TRBV5-1	TRBJ1-3	-	-	TGCGCCAGCAGCTTAGGACTGGGAAACACCATATATTTT	CASSLGLGNTIYF
TRBV2	TRBJ2-1	TRBD2	few	TGTGCCAGTTTCTTGGGGGGGAATGAGCAGTTCTTC	CASFLGGNEQFF
TRBV11-3	TRBJ2-1	TRBD1	-	TGTGCCAGCAGCCTGAGACGACAGGGAAACTACAATGAGCAGTTCTTC	CASSLRRQGNYNEQFF
TRBV28	TRBJ2-6	-	-	TGTGCCAGCAAATTAGCGGAGGCAGGGCGGTCCTCTACTGGGGCCAACGTCCTGACTTTC	CASKLAEAGRSSTGANVLTF
TRBV19	TRBJ2-2	TRBD2	-	TGTGCCAGTAGTTCTGGGGGAGGGATGACCGGGGAGCTGTTTTTT	CASSSGGGMTGELFF
TRBV23-1	TRBJ2-5	TRBD1	-	TGCGCCAGCAGTCAATCGTGTCTGTTGAATGTGTCCCGAGAAGGACAGGTGAAAGAGACCCAGTACTTC	CASSQSCLLNVSREGQVKETQYF
TRBV6-5	TRBJ2-1	TRBD2	-	TGTGCCAGCAGTTCGGGGGCGAGCGGGAGACGAAATGAGCAGTTCTTC	CASSSGASGRRNEQFF
TRBV11-2	TRBJ2-7	TRBD2	-	TGTGCCAGCAGCATCACTAGCGGACCGTACGAGCAGTACTTC	CASSITSGPYEQYF
TRBV6-2/TRBV6-3	TRBJ2-7	TRBD2	-	TGTGCCAGCAGTTACTCACCTAGCGGGAACAGAGAGCAGTACTTC	CASSYSPSGNREQYF
TRBV9	TRBJ1-2	-	-	TGTGCCAGCAGCGTAGCCTCGGACAGCTATGGCTACACCTTC	CASSVASDSYGYTF
TRBV9	TRBJ2-5	TRBD1	few	TGTGCCAGCAGCTCGCATGACAGGGCCCAAGAGACCCAGTACTTC	CASSSHDRAQETQYF
TRBV10-2	TRBJ1-2	TRBD1	-	TGCGCCAGCAGTGACTCGGGACAGGGGTATGGCTACACCTTC	CASSDSGQGYGYTF
TRBV9	TRBJ2-5	TRBD2	-	TGTGCCAGCAGCGTAGAAGCGGGAGGGAAGGAGACCCAGTACTTC	CASSVEAGGKETQYF
TRBV5-1	TRBJ2-7	TRBD2	-	TGCGCCAGCAGCCTAGGGACTAGCGGGTTCTCCTACGAGCAGTACTTC	CASSLGTSGFSYEQYF
TRBV7-8	TRBJ1-3	-	-	TGTGCCAGCAGCTTAGTGCAGGGGAACGGAAACACCATATATTTT	CASSLVQGNGNTIYF
TRBV4-1	TRBJ1-2	TRBD1	-	TGCGCCAGCAGCCAGCCTTACAGGGGCGCAGATAACTATGGCTACACCTTC	CASSQPYRGADNYGYTF
TRBV7-2	TRBJ1-1	-	-	TGTGCCAGCAGTAGGGGGGGGAACACTGAAGCTTTCTTT	CASSRGGNTEAFF
TRBV3-1/TRBV3-2	TRBJ2-3	TRBD1	-	TGTGCCAGCAGCCAAGTAGGGGGCCCCACAGATACGCAGTATTTT	CASSQVGGPTDTQYF
TRBV10-3	TRBJ2-6	TRBD1	-	TGTGCCATCAGCTCGGGACAGGCCAGCTCTGGGGCCAACGTCCTGACTTTC	CAISSGQASSGANVLTF
TRBV11-3	TRBJ2-1	TRBD2	-	TGTGCCAGCAGCTTAGTGGCTAGCGGTCCCTCCTACAATGAGCAGTTCTTC	CASSLVASGPSYNEQFF
TRBV3-1/TRBV3-2	TRBJ1-6	-	once	TGTGCCAGCAGTCTGGATGGACTGTATAATTCACCCCTCCACTTT	CASSLDGLYNSPLHF
TRBV28	TRBJ1-4	-	-	TGTGCCAGCACTCCTTCCGGGAGGGGCAATGAAAAACTGTTTTTT	CASTPSGRGNEKLFF
TRBV19	TRBJ1-2	TRBD1	few	TGTGCCAGTAATGGCCGAGGACAGGGGGGTTATGGCTACACCTTC	CASNGRGQGGYGYTF
TRBV6-2/TRBV6-3	TRBJ1-2	TRBD1	-	TGTGCCAGCAGTTCCGGGACAGGGGGCCGAGTACGCGGCTACACCTTC	CASSSGTGGRVRGYTF
TRBV19	TRBJ2-4	TRBD1	-	TGTGCCAGTAGCCTGGACAGGGTGAGCGAAAACATTCAGTACTTC	CASSLDRVSENIQYF
TRBV6-4	TRBJ2-3	-	once	TGTGCCAGCAGTAGGGACTCCGGAGGCACAGATACGCAGTATTTT	CASSRDSGGTDTQYF
TRBV7-9	TRBJ2-5	TRBD1	-	TGTGCCAGCAGCTTAGCAGGGGGCAAAGAGACCCAGTACTTC	CASSLAGGKETQYF
TRBV24-1	TRBJ2-5	TRBD1	-	TGTGCCACCAGTGACACCGGGACAGGGGAGACCCAGTACTTC	CATSDTGTGETQYF
TRBV28	TRBJ2-7	-	-	TGTGCCAGCGGGAGAACGGCCACCTACGAGCAGTACTTC	CASGRTATYEQYF
TRBV23-1	TRBJ1-3	-	-	TGCGCCAGCAGGTTCAGGGTGTGCTCTGGAAACACCATATATTTT	CASRFRVCSGNTIYF
TRBV7-3	TRBJ2-1	-	-	TGTGCCAGCAGCATAAACTCGAACTCCTACAATGAGCAGTTCTTC	CASSINSNSYNEQFF
TRBV5-1	TRBJ1-2	-	-	TGCGCCAGCAGCAGCCCCCGGACAGATACAACCCAGTATGGCTACACCTTC	CASSSPRTDTTQYGYTF
TRBV7-8	TRBJ1-5	-	-	TGTGCCAGCAGCTTACAGGGGTCGGGTCAGCCCCAGCATTTT	CASSLQGSGQPQHF
TRBV5-6	TRBJ2-5	TRBD2	-	TGTGCCAGCAGCCTTCGACTAGCGGGAGAGGGAGAGACCCAGTACTTC	CASSLRLAGEGETQYF
TRBV2	TRBJ2-1	-	-	TGTGCCAGCAGTGTTGACAGATACAATGAGCAGTTCTTC	CASSVDRYNEQFF
TRBV4-3	TRBJ1-5	-	few	TGCGCCAGCAGCCAAAGCTTTTGGGAGAGCAATCAGCCCCAGCATTTT	CASSQSFWESNQPQHF
TRBV27	TRBJ2-7	TRBD1	-	TGTGCCAGCAGTTTATTACCCCGGGACAGGAGCCACGAGCAGTACTTC	CASSLLPRDRSHEQYF
TRBV4-2	TRBJ1-1	-	-	TGTGCCAGCAGCCAAGATCCAGGGCTATCGAACACTGAAGCTTTCTTT	CASSQDPGLSNTEAFF
TRBV9	TRBJ2-3	TRBD2	few	TGTGCCAGCAAACCCCCGGGACTAGCAGCAGATACGCAGTATTTT	CASKPPGLAADTQYF
TRBV7-2	TRBJ2-7	TRBD2	-	TGTGCCAGCAGCTTAGGCGCTAGCGGAAGCTCCTACGAGCAGTACTTC	CASSLGASGSSYEQYF
TRBV4-1	TRBJ2-5	-	few	TGCGCCAGCAGCCTAGGAGGGGGGGGAGAGACCCAGTACTTC	CASSLGGGGETQYF
TRBV4-1	TRBJ1-6	-	-	TGCGCCAGCAGCCAAGATCTTCAGGGCGGGGGCTCCTATAATTCACCCCTCCACTTT	CASSQDLQGGGSYNSPLHF
TRBV28	TRBJ2-2	TRBD2	-	TGTGCCAGCAGTTTCGCCCTATGGGCAGGGAGGGCCGGGGAGCTGTTTTTT	CASSFALWAGRAGELFF
TRBV7-2	TRBJ2-5	-	-	TGTGCCAGCAGCTTAGAACAGCTACAAGAGACCCAGTACTTC	CASSLEQLQETQYF
TRBV27	TRBJ2-5	TRBD2	-	TGTGCCAGCCAACCTATTGGCGGGAGGGGGCAAGAGACCCAGTACTTC	CASQPIGGRGQETQYF
TRBV2	TRBJ1-5	TRBD1	-	TGTGCCAGCAGCTTTGGGACAGGGAATTTGCAGCCCCAGCATTTT	CASSFGTGNLQPQHF
TRBV4-1	TRBJ1-1	-	-	TGCGCCAGCAGCCAAGAGGAGGGGTGGACTGAAGCTTTCTTT	CASSQEEGWTEAFF